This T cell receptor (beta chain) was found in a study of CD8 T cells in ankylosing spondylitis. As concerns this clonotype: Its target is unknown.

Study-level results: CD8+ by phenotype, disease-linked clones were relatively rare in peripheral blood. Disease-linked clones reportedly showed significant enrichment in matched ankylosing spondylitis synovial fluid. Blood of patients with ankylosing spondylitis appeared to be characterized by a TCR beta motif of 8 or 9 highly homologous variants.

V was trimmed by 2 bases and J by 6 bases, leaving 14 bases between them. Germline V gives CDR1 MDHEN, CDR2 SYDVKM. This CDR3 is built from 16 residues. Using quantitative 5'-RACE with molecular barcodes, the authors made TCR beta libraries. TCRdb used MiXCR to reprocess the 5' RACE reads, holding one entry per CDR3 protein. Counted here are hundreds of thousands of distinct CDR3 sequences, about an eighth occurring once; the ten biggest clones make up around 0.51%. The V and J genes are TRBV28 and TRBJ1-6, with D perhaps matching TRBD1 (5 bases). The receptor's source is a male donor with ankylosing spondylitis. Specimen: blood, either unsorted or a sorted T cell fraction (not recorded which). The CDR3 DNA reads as TGTGCCAGCAGTTTAGGCTTTCAGGGCTTTAATTCACCCCTCCACTTT. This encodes CASSLGFQGFNSPLHF.